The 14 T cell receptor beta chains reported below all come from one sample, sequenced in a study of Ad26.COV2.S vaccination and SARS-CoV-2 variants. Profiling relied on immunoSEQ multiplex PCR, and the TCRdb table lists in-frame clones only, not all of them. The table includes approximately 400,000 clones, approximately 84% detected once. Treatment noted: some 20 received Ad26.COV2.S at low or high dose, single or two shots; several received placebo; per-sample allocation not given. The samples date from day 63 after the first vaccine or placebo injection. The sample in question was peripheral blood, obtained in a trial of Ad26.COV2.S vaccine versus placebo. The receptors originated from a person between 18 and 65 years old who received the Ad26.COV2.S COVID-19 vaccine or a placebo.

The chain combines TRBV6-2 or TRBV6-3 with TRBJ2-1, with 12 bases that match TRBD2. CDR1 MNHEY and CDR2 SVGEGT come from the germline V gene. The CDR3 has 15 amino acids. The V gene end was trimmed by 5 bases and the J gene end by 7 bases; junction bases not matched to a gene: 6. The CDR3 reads CASSRGLAGQNEQFF. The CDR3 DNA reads TGTGCCAGCAGTCGTGGACTAGCGGGACAAAATGAGCAGTTCTTC.

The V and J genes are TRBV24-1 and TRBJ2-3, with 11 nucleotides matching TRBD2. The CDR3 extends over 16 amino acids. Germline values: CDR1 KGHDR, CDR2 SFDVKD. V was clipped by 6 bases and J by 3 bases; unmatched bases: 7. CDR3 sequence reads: CATSSTLAGVTDTQYF. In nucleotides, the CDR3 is TGTGCCACCAGTTCCACACTAGCGGGAGTGACAGATACGCAGTATTTT.

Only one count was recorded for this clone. In DNA, the CDR3 is TGTGCCAGCAGCCCAGGGACAGGGATGGGGTTAAATTCACCCCTCCACTTT. It codes for CASSPGTGMGLNSPLHF. The V call is TRBV7-9, the J call TRBJ1-6, with 9 bases identical to TRBD1. Germline-derived CDR1 and CDR2 are SEHNR and FQNEAQ (reference sequence). CDR3 length equals 17 residues. V lost 5 bases and J lost 7; bases outside the gene matches: 12.

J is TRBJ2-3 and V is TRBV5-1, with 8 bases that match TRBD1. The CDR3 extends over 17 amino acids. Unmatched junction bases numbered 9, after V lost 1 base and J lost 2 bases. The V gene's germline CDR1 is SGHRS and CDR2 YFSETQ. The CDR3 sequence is CASSLISGQGNTDTQYF. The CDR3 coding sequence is TGCGCCAGCAGCTTGATCTCTGGACAGGGAAACACAGATACGCAGTATTTT. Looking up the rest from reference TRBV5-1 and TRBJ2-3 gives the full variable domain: KAGVTQTPRYLIKTRGQQVTLSCSPISGHRSVSWYQQTPGQGLQFLFEYFSETQRNKGNFPGRFSGRQFSNSRSEMNVSTLELGDSALYLCASSLISGQGNTDTQYFGPGTRLTVL.

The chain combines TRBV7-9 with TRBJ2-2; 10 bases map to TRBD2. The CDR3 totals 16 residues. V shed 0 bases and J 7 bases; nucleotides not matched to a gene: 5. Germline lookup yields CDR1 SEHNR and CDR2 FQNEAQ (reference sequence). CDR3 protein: CASSLALAGEVGELFF. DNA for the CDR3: TGTGCCAGCAGCTTAGCTCTAGCGGGAGAGGTCGGGGAGCTGTTTTTT.

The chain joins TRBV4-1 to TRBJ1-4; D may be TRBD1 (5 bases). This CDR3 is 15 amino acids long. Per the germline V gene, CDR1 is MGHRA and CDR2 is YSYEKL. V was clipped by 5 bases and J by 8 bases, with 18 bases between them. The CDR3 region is CASSSTARGEEKLFF. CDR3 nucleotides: TGCGCCAGCAGCTCGACTGCCAGAGGGGAAGAAAAACTGTTTTTT.

Here the CDR3 reads CASSLDWVTEAFF. CDR3 sequence (DNA): TGTGCCAGCAGCTTAGATTGGGTCACTGAAGCTTTCTTT. The V and J genes are TRBV7-2 and TRBJ1-1; D not resolved. Trimming took off 1 base at V and 4 bases at J, with 7 bases between the two ends. The length of the CDR3 is 13 residues. Germline loops: CDR1 SGHTA, CDR2 FQGNSA.

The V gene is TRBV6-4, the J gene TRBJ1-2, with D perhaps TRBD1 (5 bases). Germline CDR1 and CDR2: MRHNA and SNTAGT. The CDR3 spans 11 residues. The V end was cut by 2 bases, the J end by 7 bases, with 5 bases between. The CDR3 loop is CASSDGGGYTF. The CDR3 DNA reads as TGTGCCAGCAGTGACGGGGGTGGCTACACCTTC.

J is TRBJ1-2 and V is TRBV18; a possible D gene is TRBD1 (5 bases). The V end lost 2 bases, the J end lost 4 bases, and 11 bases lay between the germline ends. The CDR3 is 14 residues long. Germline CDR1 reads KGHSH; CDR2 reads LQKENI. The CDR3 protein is CASSPDGASYGYTF. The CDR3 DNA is TGTGCCAGCTCACCAGACGGGGCGTCCTATGGCTACACCTTC.

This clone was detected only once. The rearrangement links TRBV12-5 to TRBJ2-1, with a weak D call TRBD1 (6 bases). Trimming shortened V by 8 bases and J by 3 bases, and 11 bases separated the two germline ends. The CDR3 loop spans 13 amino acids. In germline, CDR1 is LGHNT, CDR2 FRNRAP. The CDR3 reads CASNQGHYNEQFF. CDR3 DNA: TGTGCTAGTAACCAGGGACACTACAATGAGCAGTTCTTC.

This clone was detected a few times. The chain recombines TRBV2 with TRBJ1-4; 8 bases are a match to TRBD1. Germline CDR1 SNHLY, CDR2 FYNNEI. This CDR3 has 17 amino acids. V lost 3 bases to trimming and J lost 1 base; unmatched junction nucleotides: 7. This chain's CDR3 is CASSDLAGGLTNEKLFF. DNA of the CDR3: TGTGCCAGCAGTGATCTGGCAGGGGGCTTAACTAATGAAAAACTGTTTTTT.

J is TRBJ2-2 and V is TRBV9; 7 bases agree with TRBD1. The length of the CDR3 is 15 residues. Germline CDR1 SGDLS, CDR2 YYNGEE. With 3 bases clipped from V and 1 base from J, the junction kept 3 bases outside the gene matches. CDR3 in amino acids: CASSESGGNTGELFF. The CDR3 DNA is TGTGCCAGCAGCGAATCAGGGGGGAACACCGGGGAGCTGTTTTTT.

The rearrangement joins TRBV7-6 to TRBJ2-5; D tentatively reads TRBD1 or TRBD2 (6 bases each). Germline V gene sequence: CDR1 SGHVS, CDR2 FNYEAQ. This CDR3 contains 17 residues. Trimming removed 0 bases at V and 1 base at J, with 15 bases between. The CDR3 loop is CASSLAGGAVRQETQYF. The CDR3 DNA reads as TGTGCCAGCAGCTTAGCGGGGGGCGCGGTCCGCCAAGAGACCCAGTACTTC.

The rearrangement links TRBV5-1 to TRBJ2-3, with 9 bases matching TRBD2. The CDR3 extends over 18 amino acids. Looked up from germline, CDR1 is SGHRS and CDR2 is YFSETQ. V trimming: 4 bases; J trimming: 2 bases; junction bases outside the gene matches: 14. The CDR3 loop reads CASSRGNSGSLNTDTQYF. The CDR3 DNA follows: TGCGCCAGCAGCCGGGGGAATAGCGGGAGTCTTAACACAGATACGCAGTATTTT. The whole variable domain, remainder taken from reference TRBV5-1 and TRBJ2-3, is KAGVTQTPRYLIKTRGQQVTLSCSPISGHRSVSWYQQTPGQGLQFLFEYFSETQRNKGNFPGRFSGRQFSNSRSEMNVSTLELGDSALYLCASSRGNSGSLNTDTQYFGPGTRLTVL.